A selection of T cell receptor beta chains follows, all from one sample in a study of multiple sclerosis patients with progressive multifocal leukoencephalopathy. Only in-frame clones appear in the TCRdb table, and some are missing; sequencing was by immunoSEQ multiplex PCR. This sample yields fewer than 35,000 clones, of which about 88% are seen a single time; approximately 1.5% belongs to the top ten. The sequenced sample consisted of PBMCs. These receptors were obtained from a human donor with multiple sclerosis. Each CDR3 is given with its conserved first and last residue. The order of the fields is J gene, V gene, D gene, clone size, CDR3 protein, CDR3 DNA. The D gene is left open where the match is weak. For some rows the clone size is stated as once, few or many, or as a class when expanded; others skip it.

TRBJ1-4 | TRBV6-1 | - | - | CASSEGGGVGQLFF | TGTGCCAGCAGTGAAGGGGGCGGGGTTGGGCAACTGTTTTTT
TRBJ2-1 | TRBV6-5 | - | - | CASSYSRSRGPNEQFF | TGTGCCAGCAGTTACTCTCGTAGTAGAGGGCCAAATGAGCAGTTCTTC
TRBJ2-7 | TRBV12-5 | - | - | CASGLVLRSSYEQYF | TGTGCTAGTGGTTTGGTACTCAGGAGTTCCTACGAGCAGTACTTC
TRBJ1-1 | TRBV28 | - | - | CASTRTATEAFF | TGTGCCAGCACCAGGACAGCCACTGAAGCTTTCTTT
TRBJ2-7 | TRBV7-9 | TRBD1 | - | CASETGGYEQYF | TGTGCCAGTGAGACAGGGGGCTACGAGCAGTACTTC
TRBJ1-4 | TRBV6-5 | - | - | CASSYQGKELFF | TGTGCCAGCAGTTACCAGGGAAAGGAACTGTTTTTT
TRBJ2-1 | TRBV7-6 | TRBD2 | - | CASSRTSGYNEQFF | TGTGCCAGCAGCAGGACTAGCGGATACAATGAGCAGTTCTTC
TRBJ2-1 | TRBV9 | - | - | CASSVMAFGEQFF | TGTGCCAGCAGCGTAATGGCCTTCGGGGAGCAGTTCTTC
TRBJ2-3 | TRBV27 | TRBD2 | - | CASSLGTRSTDTQYF | TGTGCCAGCAGTTTGGGGACTAGAAGCACAGATACGCAGTATTTT
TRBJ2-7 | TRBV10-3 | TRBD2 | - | CAISESRLAGSEQYF | TGTGCCATCAGTGAGTCTAGGCTAGCGGGAAGCGAGCAGTACTTC
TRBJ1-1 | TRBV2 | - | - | CASTSRNTEAFF | TGTGCCAGCACGTCCAGGAACACTGAAGCTTTCTTT
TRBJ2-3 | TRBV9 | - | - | CASSPMVGSTDTQYF | TGTGCCAGCAGCCCCATGGTCGGGAGCACAGATACGCAGTATTTT
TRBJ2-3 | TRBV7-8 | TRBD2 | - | CASSLNKGTRGTDTQYF | TGTGCCAGCAGCTTAAATAAGGGGACTAGAGGCACAGATACGCAGTATTTT
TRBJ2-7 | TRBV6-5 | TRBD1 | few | CASRRQGMIDEQYF | TGTGCCAGCAGACGACAGGGAATGATCGACGAGCAGTACTTC
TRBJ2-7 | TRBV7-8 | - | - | CASSLGYGVEQYF | TGTGCCAGCAGCTTAGGTTATGGGGTCGAGCAGTACTTC
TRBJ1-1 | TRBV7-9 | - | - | CASSLDNVARGYTEAFF | TGTGCCAGCAGCTTAGATAACGTGGCTCGCGGGTACACTGAAGCTTTCTTT
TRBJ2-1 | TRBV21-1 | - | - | CASSKTSGGTYNEQFF | TGTGCCAGCAGCAAAACTAGCGGGGGGACCTACAATGAGCAGTTCTTC
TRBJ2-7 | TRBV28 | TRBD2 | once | CASSPPTYSGRAETYEQYF | TGTGCCAGCAGTCCACCAACCTATAGCGGGAGGGCCGAAACCTACGAGCAGTACTTC
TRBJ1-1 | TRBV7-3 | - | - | CASSPQGLGGQFEAFF | TGTGCCAGCAGCCCCCAAGGCCTCGGGGGGCAATTTGAAGCTTTCTTT
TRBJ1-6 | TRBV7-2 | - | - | CASSSGWFGGNSPLHF | TGTGCCAGCAGCTCTGGGTGGTTCGGGGGAAATTCACCCCTCCACTTT
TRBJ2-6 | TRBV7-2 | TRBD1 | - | CASSLAAGGASVSGANVLTF | TGTGCCAGCAGCTTAGCTGCAGGGGGCGCCTCAGTCTCTGGGGCCAACGTCCTGACTTTC
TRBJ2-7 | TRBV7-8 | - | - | CASSLGIGGILLEQYF | TGTGCCAGCAGCTTAGGCATCGGGGGTATCCTATTGGAGCAGTACTTC
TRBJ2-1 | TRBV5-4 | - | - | CASRGSTSYNEQFF | TGTGCCAGCAGAGGCTCCACTTCCTACAATGAGCAGTTCTTC
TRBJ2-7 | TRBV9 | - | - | CASTNGPDSYEQYF | TGTGCCAGCACCAACGGACCGGACTCCTACGAGCAGTACTTC
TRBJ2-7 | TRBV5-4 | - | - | CASSLEGPLSYEQYF | TGTGCCAGCAGCTTGGAGGGGCCCCTGAGCTACGAGCAGTACTTC
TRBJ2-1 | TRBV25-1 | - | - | CASSSPPLNSYNEQFF | TGTGCCAGCAGTTCTCCCCCTCTGAACTCCTACAATGAGCAGTTCTTC
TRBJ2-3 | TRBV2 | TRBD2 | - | CASSGASGSSTDTQYF | TGTGCCAGCAGTGGAGCTAGCGGGAGTAGCACAGATACGCAGTATTTT
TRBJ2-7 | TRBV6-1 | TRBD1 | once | CASSLTGVASYEQYF | TGTGCCAGCAGTTTGACAGGGGTTGCCTCCTACGAGCAGTACTTC
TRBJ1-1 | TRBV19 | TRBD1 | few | CASSIGTGNTEAFF | TGTGCCAGTAGTATAGGGACAGGGAACACTGAAGCTTTCTTT
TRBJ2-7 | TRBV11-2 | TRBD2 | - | CASSLGFGTSVVYEQYF | TGTGCCAGCAGCTTAGGTTTTGGGACTAGCGTCGTCTACGAGCAGTACTTC
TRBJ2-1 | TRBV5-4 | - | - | CASSLGVTGGASRYNEQFF | TGTGCCAGCAGCCTGGGGGTGACAGGAGGGGCTTCGAGGTACAATGAGCAGTTCTTC
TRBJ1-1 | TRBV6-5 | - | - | CASSYGGNTEAFF | TGTGCCAGCAGTTACGGGGGGAACACTGAAGCTTTCTTT
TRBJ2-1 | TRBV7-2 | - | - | CASTFGLAFYNEQFF | TGTGCCAGCACTTTCGGCCTAGCGTTCTACAATGAGCAGTTCTTC
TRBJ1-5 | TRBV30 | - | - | CAWSALSGNQPQHF | TGTGCCTGGAGTGCCCTCTCGGGGAATCAGCCCCAGCACTTT